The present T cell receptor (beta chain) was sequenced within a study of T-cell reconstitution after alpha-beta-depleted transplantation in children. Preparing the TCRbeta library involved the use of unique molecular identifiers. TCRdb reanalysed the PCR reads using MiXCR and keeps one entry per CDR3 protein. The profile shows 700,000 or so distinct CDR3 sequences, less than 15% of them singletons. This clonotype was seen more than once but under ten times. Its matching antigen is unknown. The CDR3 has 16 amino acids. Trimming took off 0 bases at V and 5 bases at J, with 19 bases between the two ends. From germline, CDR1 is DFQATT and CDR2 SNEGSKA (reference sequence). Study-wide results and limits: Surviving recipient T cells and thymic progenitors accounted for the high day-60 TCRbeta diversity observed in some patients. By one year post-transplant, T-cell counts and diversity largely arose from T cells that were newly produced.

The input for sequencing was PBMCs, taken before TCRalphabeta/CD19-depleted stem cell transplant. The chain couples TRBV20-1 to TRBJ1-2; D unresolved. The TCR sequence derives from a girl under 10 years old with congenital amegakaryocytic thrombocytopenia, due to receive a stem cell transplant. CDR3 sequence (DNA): TGCAGTGCTAGAGATCCTCTCCTGATACTGAAGTATGGCTACACCTTC. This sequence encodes CSARDPLLILKYGYTF.